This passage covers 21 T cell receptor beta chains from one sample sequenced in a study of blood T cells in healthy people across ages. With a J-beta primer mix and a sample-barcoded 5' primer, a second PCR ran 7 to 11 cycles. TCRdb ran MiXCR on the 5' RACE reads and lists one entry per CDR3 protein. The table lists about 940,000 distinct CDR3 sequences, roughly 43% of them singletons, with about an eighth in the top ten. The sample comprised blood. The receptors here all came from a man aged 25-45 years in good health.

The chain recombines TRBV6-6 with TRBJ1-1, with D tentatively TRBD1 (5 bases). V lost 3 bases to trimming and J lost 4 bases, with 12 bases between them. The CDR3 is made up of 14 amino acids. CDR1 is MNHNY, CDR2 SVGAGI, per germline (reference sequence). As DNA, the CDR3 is TGTGCCAGCAGTTATAGTACGGGGGGCACTGAAGCTTTCTTT. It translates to CASSYSTGGTEAFF.

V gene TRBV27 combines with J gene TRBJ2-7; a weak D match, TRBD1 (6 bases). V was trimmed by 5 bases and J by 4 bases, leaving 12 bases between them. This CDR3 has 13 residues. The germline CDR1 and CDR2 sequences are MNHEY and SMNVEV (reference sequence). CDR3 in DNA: TGTGCCAGCAGTGCCAACAGGGAGTACGAGCAGTACTTC. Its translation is CASSANREYEQYF.

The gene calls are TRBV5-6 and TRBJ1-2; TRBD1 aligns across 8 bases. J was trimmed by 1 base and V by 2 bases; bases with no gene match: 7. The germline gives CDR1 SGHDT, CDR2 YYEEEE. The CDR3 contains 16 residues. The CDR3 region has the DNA TGTGCCAGCAGCTTAAAGACAGGGGCGTATAACTATGGCTACACCTTC. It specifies CASSLKTGAYNYGYTF.

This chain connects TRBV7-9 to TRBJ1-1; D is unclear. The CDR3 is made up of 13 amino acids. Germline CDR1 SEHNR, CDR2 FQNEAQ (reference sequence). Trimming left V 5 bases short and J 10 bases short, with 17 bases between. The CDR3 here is CASSPPNGPRAFF. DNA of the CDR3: TGTGCCAGCAGCCCCCCAAACGGCCCCCGAGCTTTCTTT.

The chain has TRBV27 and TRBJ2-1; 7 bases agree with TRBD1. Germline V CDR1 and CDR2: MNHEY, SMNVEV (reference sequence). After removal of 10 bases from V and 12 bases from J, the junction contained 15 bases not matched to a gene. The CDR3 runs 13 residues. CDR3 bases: TGTGCCACCCGGGACAGTCCGGGATTTAGGCAGTTCTTC. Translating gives CATRDSPGFRQFF.

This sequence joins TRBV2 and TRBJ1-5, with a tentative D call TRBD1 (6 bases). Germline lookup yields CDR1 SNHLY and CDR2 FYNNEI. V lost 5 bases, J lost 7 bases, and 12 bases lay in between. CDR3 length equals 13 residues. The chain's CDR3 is CASSQGMRQPQHF. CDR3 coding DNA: TGTGCCAGCAGTCAGGGGATGCGGCAGCCCCAGCATTTT.

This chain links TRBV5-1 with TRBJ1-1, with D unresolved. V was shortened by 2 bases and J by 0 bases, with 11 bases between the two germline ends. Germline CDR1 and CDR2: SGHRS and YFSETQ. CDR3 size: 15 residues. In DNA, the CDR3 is TGCGCCAGCAGCTTCCTCTTCGGTATGAACACTGAAGCTTTCTTT. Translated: CASSFLFGMNTEAFF. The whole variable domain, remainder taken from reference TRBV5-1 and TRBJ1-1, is KAGVTQTPRYLIKTRGQQVTLSCSPISGHRSVSWYQQTPGQGLQFLFEYFSETQRNKGNFPGRFSGRQFSNSRSEMNVSTLELGDSALYLCASSFLFGMNTEAFFGQGTRLTVV.

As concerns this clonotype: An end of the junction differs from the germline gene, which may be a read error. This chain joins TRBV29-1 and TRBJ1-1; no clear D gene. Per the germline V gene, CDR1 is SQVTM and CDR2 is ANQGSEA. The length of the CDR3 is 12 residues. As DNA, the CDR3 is TGCAGCGTTCAAGAATCGAGCACTGAAGCTTTGTTT. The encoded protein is CSVQESSTEALF.

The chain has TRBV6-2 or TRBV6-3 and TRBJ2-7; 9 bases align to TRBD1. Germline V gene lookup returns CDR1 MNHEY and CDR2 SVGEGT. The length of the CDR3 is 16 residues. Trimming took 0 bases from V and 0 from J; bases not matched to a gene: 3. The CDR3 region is CASSYSTGGYSYEQYF. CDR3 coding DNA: TGTGCCAGCAGTTACTCGACAGGGGGGTACTCCTACGAGCAGTACTTC.

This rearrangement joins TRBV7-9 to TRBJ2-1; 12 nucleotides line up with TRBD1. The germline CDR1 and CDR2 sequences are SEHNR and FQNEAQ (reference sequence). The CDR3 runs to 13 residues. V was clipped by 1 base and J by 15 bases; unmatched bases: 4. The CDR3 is CASSLDGTGGRFF. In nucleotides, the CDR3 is TGTGCCAGCAGCTTAGATGGGACAGGGGGCAGGTTCTTC.

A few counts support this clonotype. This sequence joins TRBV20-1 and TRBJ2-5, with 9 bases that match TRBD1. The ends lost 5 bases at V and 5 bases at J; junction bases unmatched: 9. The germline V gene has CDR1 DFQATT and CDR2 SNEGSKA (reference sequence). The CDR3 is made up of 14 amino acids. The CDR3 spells CSAPITGGDETQYF. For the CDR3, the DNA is TGCAGTGCTCCTATCACAGGGGGCGATGAGACCCAGTACTTC.

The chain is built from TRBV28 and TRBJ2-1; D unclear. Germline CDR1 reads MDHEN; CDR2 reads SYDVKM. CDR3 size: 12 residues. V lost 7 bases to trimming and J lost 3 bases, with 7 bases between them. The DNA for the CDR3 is TGTGCCAGCAATGGGGACTACAATGAGCAGTTCTTC. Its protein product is CASNGDYNEQFF. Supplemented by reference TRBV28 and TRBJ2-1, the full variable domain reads DVKVTQSSRYLVKRTGEKVFLECVQDMDHENMFWYRQDPGLGLRLIYFSYDVKMKEKGDIPEGYSVSREKKERFSLILESASTNQTSMYLCASNGDYNEQFFGPGTRLTVL.

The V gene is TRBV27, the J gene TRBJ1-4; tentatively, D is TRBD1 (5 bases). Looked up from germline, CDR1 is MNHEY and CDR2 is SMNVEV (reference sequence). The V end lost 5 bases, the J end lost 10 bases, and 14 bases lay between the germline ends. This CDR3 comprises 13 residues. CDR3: CASSNSGVGKLFF. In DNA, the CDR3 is TGTGCCAGCAGTAACTCGGGGGTTGGAAAACTGTTTTTT.

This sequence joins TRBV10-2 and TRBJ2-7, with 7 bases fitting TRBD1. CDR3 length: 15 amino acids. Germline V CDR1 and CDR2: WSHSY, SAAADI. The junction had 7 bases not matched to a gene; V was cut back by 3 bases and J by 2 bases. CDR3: CASSDADRQAYEQYF. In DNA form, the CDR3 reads TGCGCCAGCAGTGATGCGGACAGGCAAGCCTACGAGCAGTACTTC.

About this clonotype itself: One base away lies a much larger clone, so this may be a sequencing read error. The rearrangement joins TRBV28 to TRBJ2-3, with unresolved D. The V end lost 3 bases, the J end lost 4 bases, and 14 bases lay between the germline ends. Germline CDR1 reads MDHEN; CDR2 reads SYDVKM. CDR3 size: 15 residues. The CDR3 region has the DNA TGTGCCAGCAGTTTGGCCGGGTTCAACTCAGATACGCAGTATTTT. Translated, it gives CASSLAGFNSDTQYF. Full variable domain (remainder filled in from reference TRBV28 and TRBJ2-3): DVKVTQSSRYLVKRTGEKVFLECVQDMDHENMFWYRQDPGLGLRLIYFSYDVKMKEKGDIPEGYSVSREKKERFSLILESASTNQTSMYLCASSLAGFNSDTQYFGPGTRLTVL.

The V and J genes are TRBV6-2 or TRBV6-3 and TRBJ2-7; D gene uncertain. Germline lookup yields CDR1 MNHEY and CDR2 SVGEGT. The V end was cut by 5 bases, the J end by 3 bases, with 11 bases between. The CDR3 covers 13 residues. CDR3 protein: CASSGQAIYEQYF. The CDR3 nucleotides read TGTGCCAGCAGTGGGCAGGCGATCTACGAGCAGTACTTC.

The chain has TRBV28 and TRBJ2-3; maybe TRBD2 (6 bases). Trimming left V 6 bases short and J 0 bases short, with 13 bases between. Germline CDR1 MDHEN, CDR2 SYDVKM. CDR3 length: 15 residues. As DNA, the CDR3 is TGTGCCAGCAGCCGATTTAGCGGTAGCACAGATACGCAGTATTTT. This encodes CASSRFSGSTDTQYF.

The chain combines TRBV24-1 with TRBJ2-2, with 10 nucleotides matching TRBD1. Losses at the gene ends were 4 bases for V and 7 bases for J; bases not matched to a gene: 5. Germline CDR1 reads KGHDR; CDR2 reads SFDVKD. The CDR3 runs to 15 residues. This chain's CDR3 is CATSDGQGVIGELFF. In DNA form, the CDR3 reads TGTGCCACCAGTGACGGACAGGGGGTGATCGGGGAGCTGTTTTTT.

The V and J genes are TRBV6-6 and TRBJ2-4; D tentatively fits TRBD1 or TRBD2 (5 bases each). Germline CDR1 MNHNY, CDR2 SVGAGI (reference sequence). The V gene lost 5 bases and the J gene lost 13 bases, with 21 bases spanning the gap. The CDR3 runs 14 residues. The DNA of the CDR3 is TGTGCCAGCAGTGATGGGGGAACATCCGTCGGGCAGTACTTC. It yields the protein CASSDGGTSVGQYF.

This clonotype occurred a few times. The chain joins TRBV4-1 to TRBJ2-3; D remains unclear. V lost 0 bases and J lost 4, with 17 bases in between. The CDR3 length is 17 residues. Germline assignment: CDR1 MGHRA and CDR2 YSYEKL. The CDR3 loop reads CASSQDRASRVPDTQYF. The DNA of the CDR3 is TGCGCCAGCAGCCAAGATAGGGCAAGTAGGGTCCCAGATACGCAGTATTTT.

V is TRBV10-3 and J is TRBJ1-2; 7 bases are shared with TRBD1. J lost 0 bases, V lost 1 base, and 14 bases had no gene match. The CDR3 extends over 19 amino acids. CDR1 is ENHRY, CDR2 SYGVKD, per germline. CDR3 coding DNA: TGTGCCATCAGTGAGTTTGGGGCCGGGACAGTTACTTCTAACTATGGCTACACCTTC. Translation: CAISEFGAGTVTSNYGYTF.